The sample holds many counts of the clone carrying this T cell receptor beta chain. From germline, CDR1 is KGHSH and CDR2 LQKENI. Losses at the gene ends were 0 bases for V and 4 bases for J; bases not matched to a gene: 4. The length of the CDR3 is 15 residues. This entry belongs to a study of regulatory T cells in long-lasting Graves disease. CDR3-region Arm-PCR and iRepertoire HTBI primers produced the TCR beta libraries. TCRdb called the multiplex PCR reads again in MiXCR, with one record for every CDR3 protein. The sample contains about 540,000 distinct CDR3 sequences, roughly 13% of which appear only once. Time point noted: newly diagnosed GD, antithyroid drugs for less than 3 months. PBMC-extracted RNA yielded the TCR library. This sample also belongs to another study, concerning T cells in Graves' hyperthyroidism and ophthalmopathy.

The TCR comes from a man under 40 with Graves disease. The sample was peripheral blood mononuclear cells (PBMCs), taken at new diagnosis, from a patient treated with antithyroid drugs. The chain employs TRBV18 and TRBJ2-7, with 9 nucleotides matching TRBD2. CDR3: CASSPPSSGRYEQYF. The CDR3 region has the DNA TGTGCCAGCTCACCACCCTCGAGCGGGAGGTACGAGCAGTACTTC.